This passage covers 13 T cell receptor beta chains from one sample sequenced in a study of neoadjuvant anti-PD-1 for oral cavity cancer. Time point meaning: after neoadjuvant nivolumab, at surgical resection. Here immunoSEQ multiplex PCR was the method, and the copy in TCRdb shows in-frame clones only, minus some. This sample has some 10,000 clones, with over 60% found just once. Sequenced material: PBMCs, taken after nivolumab (anti-PD-1) treatment. These TCRs come from a person between 40 and 80 years old with oral cavity squamous cell carcinoma.

The chain combines TRBV10-3 with TRBJ2-1; the D is unclear. Germline loops: CDR1 ENHRY, CDR2 SYGVKD. Trimming shortened V by 5 bases and J by 9 bases, and 8 bases separated the two germline ends. This CDR3 is 11 amino acids long. CDR3 bases: TGTGCCATCAGTTCATTAGGTGAGCAGTTCTTC. This sequence encodes CAISSLGEQFF.

This clone came up once. The CDR3 DNA follows: TGCGCCAGCAGCTTGCAGGAAACCTACGAGCAGTACTTC. Amino acids: CASSLQETYEQYF. The rearrangement links TRBV5-1 to TRBJ2-7, with D uncertain. V was pared by 1 base and J by 2 bases, with 7 bases between. Germline V CDR1 and CDR2: SGHRS, YFSETQ. The CDR3 is 13 residues long.

The V call is TRBV4-1, the J call TRBJ2-2, with TRBD2 as a possible D gene (6 bases). V was shortened by 3 bases and J by 5 bases, with 10 bases between the two germline ends. The germline V gene encodes CDR1 MGHRA and CDR2 YSYEKL. The CDR3 is made up of 14 amino acids. The CDR3 is CASSQRLVTGELFF. As DNA, the CDR3 is TGCGCCAGCAGCCAGCGACTAGTTACCGGGGAGCTGTTTTTT.

Only a few counts were recorded for this clone. This rearrangement joins TRBV28 to TRBJ1-6, with 10 bases matching TRBD1. CDR1 is MDHEN, CDR2 SYDVKM, per germline. The CDR3 has 16 amino acids. V gave up 4 bases and J gave up 4 bases; unmatched junction bases: 4. The CDR3 region has the DNA TGTGCCAGCAGTTCCCGGACAGGGGGGTATAATTCACCCCTCCACTTT. The encoded protein is CASSSRTGGYNSPLHF.

The chain is built from TRBV5-1 and TRBJ1-2; D gene unclear. Germline V CDR1 and CDR2: SGHRS, YFSETQ. V gave up 0 bases and J gave up 8 bases, with 11 bases separating them. The length of the CDR3 is 13 residues. In nucleotides, the CDR3 is TGCGCCAGCAGCTTGGAAGGGCCCGGCGGCTACACCTTC. This encodes CASSLEGPGGYTF.

This clone has just a few counts. The chain links TRBV25-1 to TRBJ1-5; possibly TRBD1 for D (5 bases). Germline CDR1 is MGHDK and CDR2 is SYGVNS. Trimming removed 3 bases at V and 7 bases at J, with 16 bases between. This CDR3 is 15 amino acids long. The CDR3 DNA reads as TGTGCCAGCAGTGATGCTACCTGGAGGGGCCAGCCCCAGCATTTT. Its translation: CASSDATWRGQPQHF.

The chain combines TRBV5-1 with TRBJ2-5; D possibly corresponds to TRBD2 (6 bases). The CDR3 runs 19 residues. V lost 0 bases and J lost 3, with 24 bases in between. Per the germline V gene, CDR1 is SGHRS and CDR2 is YFSETQ. CDR3: CASSLEAGSTPYYKETQYF. In nucleotides, the CDR3 is TGCGCCAGCAGCTTGGAGGCGGGATCGACCCCTTACTATAAAGAGACCCAGTACTTC.

The chain has TRBV5-1 and TRBJ1-2; possible D gene TRBD1, 5 bases. V dropped 0 bases and J dropped 8 bases, with 11 bases sitting between them. The CDR3 loop spans 13 amino acids. Germline lookup yields CDR1 SGHRS and CDR2 YFSETQ. The CDR3 DNA sequence: TGCGCCAGCAGCTTGGCCCAAGGGGTCGGCTACACCTTC. Protein sequence: CASSLAQGVGYTF.

This clone was recorded a few times. The V gene is TRBV5-1, the J gene TRBJ2-3; possibly TRBD2 for D (6 bases). V was cut by 6 bases and J by 1 base, with 15 bases left in between. This CDR3 contains 15 residues. The V gene's germline CDR1 is SGHRS and CDR2 YFSETQ. For the CDR3, the DNA is TGCGCCAGCACCGTGGGAGGTTCGGGCACAGATACGCAGTATTTT. It encodes CASTVGGSGTDTQYF.

This chain joins TRBV11-2 and TRBJ1-2; a weak D match, TRBD1 (6 bases). Per germline, CDR1 SGHAT and CDR2 FQNNGV. Deletions cut 5 bases from V and 1 base from J, with 8 bases between. The CDR3 runs to 13 residues. The CDR3 loop is CASSMDSNYGYTF. The CDR3 coding sequence is TGTGCCAGCAGCATGGACAGTAACTATGGCTACACCTTC.

This clone was detected only a few times. The CDR3 DNA sequence: TGTGCCAGCAGCGTAGAGGCCCTAGGGAACACCGGGGAGCTGTTTTTT. Translated, it gives CASSVEALGNTGELFF. The rearrangement links TRBV9 to TRBJ2-2; D unclear. Trimming removed 0 bases from V and 1 base from J, with 10 bases in between. CDR3 length: 16 residues. CDR1 and CDR2 from the germline V gene are SGDLS and YYNGEE. Combining the CDR3 with reference TRBV9 and TRBJ2-2 gives the whole variable domain DSGVTQTPKHLITATGQRVTLRCSPRSGDLSVYWYQQSLDQGLQFLIQYYNGEERAKGNILERFSAQQFPDLHSELNLSSLELGDSALYFCASSVEALGNTGELFFGEGSRLTVL.

The chain joins TRBV4-2 to TRBJ2-7; 7 nucleotides line up with TRBD2. Looked up from germline, CDR1 is LGHNA and CDR2 is YNFKEQ. The CDR3 has 15 residues. Germline trimming cut 3 bases from V and 2 bases from J; bases unmatched to any gene: 7. In DNA, the CDR3 is TGTGCCAGCAGCCAGTCCAGCGGGGTAGCCTACGAGCAGTACTTC. Translating it yields CASSQSSGVAYEQYF.

This chain links TRBV5-1 with TRBJ1-2; 9 nucleotides line up with TRBD1. The trim removed 4 bases at V and 8 bases at J, leaving 12 bases unmatched. The CDR3 has 15 residues. Germline CDR1 reads SGHRS; CDR2 reads YFSETQ. The CDR3 DNA reads as TGCGCCAGCAGCGTCGTATTACAGGGGGCGGGAGGCTACACCTTC. It encodes CASSVVLQGAGGYTF.